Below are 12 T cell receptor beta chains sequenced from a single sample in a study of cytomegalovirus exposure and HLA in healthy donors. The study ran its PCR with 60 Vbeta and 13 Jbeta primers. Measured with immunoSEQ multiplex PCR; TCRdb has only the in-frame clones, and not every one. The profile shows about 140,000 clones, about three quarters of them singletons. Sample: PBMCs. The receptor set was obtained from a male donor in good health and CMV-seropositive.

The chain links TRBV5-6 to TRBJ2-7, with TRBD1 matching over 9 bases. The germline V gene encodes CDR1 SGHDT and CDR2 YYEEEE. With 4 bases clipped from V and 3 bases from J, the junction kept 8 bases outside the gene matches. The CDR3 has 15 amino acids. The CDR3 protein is CASSRGQGVYYEQYF. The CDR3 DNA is TGTGCCAGCAGCAGGGGACAGGGCGTTTACTACGAGCAGTACTTC.

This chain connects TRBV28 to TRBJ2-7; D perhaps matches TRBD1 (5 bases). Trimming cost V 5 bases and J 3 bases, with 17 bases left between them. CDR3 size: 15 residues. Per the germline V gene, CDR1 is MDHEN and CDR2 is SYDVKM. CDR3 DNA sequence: TGTGCCAGCAGTCCTCCGACAGCGCCGTTCTACGAGCAGTACTTC. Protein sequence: CASSPPTAPFYEQYF.

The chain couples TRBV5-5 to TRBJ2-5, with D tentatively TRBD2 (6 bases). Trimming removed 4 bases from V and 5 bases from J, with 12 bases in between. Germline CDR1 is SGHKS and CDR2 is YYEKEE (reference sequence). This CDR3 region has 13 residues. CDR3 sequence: CASSPTRSETQYF. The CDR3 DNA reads TGTGCCAGCAGCCCGACTAGGTCGGAGACCCAGTACTTC.

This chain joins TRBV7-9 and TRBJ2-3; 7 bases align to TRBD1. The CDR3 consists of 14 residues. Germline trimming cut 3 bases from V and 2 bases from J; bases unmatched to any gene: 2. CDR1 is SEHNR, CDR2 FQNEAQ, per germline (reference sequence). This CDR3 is CASSFGQVTDTQYF. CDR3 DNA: TGTGCCAGCAGCTTCGGACAGGTCACAGATACGCAGTATTTT.

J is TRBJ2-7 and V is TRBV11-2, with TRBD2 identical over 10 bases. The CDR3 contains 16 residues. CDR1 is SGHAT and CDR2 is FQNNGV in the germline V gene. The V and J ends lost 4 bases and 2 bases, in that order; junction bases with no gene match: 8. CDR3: CASSSVAGGTPYEQYF. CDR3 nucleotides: TGTGCCAGCAGCTCGGTAGCGGGGGGAACGCCCTACGAGCAGTACTTC.

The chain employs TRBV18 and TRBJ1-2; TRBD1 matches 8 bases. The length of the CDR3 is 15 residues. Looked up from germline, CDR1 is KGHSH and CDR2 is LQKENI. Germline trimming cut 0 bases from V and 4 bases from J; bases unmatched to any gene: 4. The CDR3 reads CASSPPMGQAYGYTF. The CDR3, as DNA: TGTGCCAGCTCACCACCCATGGGACAGGCCTATGGCTACACCTTC.

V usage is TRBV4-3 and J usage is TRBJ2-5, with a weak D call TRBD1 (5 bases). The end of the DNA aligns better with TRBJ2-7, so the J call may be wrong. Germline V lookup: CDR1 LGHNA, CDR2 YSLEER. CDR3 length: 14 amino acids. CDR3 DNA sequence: TGCGCCAGCAGCCAAGGGACATCTAACTACGAGCAGTACTTC. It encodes CASSQGTSNYEQYF.

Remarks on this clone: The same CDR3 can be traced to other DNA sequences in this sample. CDR3 region: CASSPRGRGEQYF. The CDR3 DNA is TGTGCCAGCAGCCCCCGGGGTCGGGGCGAGCAGTACTTC. The V and J genes are TRBV27 and TRBJ2-7, with D tentatively TRBD2 (5 bases). The CDR3 consists of 13 residues. Per germline, CDR1 MNHEY and CDR2 SMNVEV (reference sequence). V lost 6 bases, J lost 6 bases, and 15 bases lay in between.

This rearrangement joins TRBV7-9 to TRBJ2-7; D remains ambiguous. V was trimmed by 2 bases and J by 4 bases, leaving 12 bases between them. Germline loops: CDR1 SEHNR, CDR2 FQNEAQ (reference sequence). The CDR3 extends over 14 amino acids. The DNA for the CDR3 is TGTGCCAGCAGCTTATGGGCAGACGCTTACGAGCAGTACTTC. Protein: CASSLWADAYEQYF.

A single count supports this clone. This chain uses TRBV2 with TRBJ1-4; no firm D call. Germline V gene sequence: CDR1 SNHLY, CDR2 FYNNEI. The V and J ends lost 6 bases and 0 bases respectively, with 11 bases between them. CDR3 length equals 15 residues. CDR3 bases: TGTGCCAGCAGGCGGTTGAGAACAACTAATGAAAAACTGTTTTTT. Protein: CASRRLRTTNEKLFF.

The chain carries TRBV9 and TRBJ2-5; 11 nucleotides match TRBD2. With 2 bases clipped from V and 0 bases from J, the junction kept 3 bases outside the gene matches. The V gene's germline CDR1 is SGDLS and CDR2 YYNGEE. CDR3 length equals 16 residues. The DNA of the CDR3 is TGTGCCAGCAGCGTGGGGGGACTAGCGGACCAAGAGACCCAGTACTTC. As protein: CASSVGGLADQETQYF.

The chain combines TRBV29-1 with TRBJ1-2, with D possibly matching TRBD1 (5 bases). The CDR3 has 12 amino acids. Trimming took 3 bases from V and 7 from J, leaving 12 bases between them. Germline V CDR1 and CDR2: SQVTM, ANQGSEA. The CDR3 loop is CSVDFRVGGYTF. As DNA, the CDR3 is TGCAGCGTTGATTTCAGGGTGGGTGGCTACACCTTC.